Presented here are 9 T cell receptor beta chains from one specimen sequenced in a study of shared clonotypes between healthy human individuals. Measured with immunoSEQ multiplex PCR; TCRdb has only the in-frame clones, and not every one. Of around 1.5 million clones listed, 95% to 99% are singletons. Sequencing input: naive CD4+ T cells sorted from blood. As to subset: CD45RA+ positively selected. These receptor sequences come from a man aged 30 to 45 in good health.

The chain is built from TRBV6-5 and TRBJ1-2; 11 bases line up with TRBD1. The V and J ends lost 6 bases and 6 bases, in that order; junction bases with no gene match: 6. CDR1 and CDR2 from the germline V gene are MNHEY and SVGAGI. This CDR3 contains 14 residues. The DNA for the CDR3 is TGTGCCAGCAGCCAGGACAGGGGGCAACATGGCTACACCTTC. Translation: CASSQDRGQHGYTF.

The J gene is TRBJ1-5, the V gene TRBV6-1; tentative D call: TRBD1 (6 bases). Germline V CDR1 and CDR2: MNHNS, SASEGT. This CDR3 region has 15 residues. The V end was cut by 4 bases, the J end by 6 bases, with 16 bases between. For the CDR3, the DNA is TGTGCCAGCAGTGCGGACAGTCTTTCGATTCAGCCCCAGCATTTT. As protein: CASSADSLSIQPQHF.

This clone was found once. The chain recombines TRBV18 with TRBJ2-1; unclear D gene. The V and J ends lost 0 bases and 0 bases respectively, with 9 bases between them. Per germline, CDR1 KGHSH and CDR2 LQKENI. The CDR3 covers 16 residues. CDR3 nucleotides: TGTGCCAGCTCACCACCGATCCCGAGCTCCTACAATGAGCAGTTCTTC. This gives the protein CASSPPIPSSYNEQFF.

In nucleotides, the CDR3 is TGCAGCGTGGATGGGACTAGCGGGGGCAACACAGATACGCAGTATTTT. Its protein is CSVDGTSGGNTDTQYF. This chain joins TRBV29-1 and TRBJ2-3; 14 nucleotides match TRBD2. The germline CDR1 and CDR2 sequences are SQVTM and ANQGSEA. V shed 6 bases, J shed 2 bases, and the junction held 7 bases outside the gene matches. CDR3 length equals 16 residues.

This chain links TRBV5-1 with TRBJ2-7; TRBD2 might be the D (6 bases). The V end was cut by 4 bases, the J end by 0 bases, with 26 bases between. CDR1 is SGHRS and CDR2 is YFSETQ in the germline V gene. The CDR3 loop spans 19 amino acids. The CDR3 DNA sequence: TGCGCCAGCAGCCCTTATGCCCCCTCGGCGCGGGGTCCCTCCTACGAGCAGTACTTC. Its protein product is CASSPYAPSARGPSYEQYF.

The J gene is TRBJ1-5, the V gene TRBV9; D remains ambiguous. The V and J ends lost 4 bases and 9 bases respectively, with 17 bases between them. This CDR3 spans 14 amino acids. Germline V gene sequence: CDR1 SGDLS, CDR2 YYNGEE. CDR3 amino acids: CASSLGRTGGPQHF. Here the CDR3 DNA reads TGTGCCAGCAGCCTTGGACGGACTGGCGGGCCCCAGCATTTT.

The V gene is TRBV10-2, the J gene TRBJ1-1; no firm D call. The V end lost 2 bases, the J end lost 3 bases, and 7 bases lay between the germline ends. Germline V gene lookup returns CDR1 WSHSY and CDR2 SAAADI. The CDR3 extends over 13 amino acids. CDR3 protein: CASSEVTDTEAFF. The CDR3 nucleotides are TGCGCCAGCAGTGAGGTAACCGACACTGAAGCTTTCTTT.

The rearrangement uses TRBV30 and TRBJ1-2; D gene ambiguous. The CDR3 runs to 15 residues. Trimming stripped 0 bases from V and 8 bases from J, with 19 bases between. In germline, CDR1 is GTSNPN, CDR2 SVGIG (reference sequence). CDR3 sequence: CAWSVLIGPSGGYTF. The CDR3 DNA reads TGTGCCTGGAGTGTACTGATAGGGCCCTCGGGAGGCTACACCTTC.

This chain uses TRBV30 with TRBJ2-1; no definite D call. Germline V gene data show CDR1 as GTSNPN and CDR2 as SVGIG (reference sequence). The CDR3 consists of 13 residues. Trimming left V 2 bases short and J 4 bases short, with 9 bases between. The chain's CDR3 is CAWSPRAYNEQFF. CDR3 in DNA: TGTGCCTGGAGTCCCAGAGCTTACAATGAGCAGTTCTTC.